The 8 T cell receptor beta chains presented below share a single source sample, sequenced in a study of cytomegalovirus exposure and HLA in healthy donors. The PCR employed 60 Vbeta primers together with 13 Jbeta primers. The repertoire was sequenced with immunoSEQ multiplex PCR; TCRdb's copy has only in-frame clones and lacks some. The repertoire includes over 150,000 clones, 77% of them detected once, and roughly 3.7% sits in the top ten. Sequencing was performed on PBMCs. All receptors derive from a woman aged 55-69 years in good health and CMV-seropositive.

V usage is TRBV9 and J usage is TRBJ1-2; 7 bases align to TRBD1. The CDR3 has 16 amino acids. J gave up 0 bases and V 4 bases, and 9 bases lay outside the gene matches. Germline CDR1 and CDR2: SGDLS and YYNGEE. The CDR3 DNA follows: TGTGCCAGCAGCCCGAGGGGGGACAGTACTAACTATGGCTACACCTTC. This sequence encodes CASSPRGDSTNYGYTF.

This chain links TRBV28 with TRBJ1-4; no clear D. The V end lost 7 bases, the J end lost 8 bases, and 14 bases lay between the germline ends. Germline loops: CDR1 MDHEN, CDR2 SYDVKM. This CDR3 has 13 residues. For the CDR3, the DNA is TGTGCCAGCACCGTTGGGCATCCGGAAAAACTGTTTTTT. Its translation: CASTVGHPEKLFF.

The V call is TRBV27, the J call TRBJ1-1; 10 bases agree with TRBD1. Germline CDR1 and CDR2: MNHEY and SMNVEV (reference sequence). The CDR3 sequence is 13 residues long. V lost 5 bases, J lost 4 bases, and 1 base stayed unmatched. The CDR3 nucleotides are TGTGCCAGCAGTGGGACAGGGGCCACTGAAGCTTTCTTT. Encoded protein: CASSGTGATEAFF.

V gene TRBV18 combines with J gene TRBJ2-1; D is unclear. With 2 bases removed from V and 4 bases from J, the gap between germline ends came to 9 bases. Germline V lookup: CDR1 KGHSH, CDR2 LQKENI. The CDR3 is 14 amino acids. CDR3 nucleotide sequence: TGTGCCAGCTCACCATTAACTTTTTACAATGAGCAGTTCTTC. Amino acid sequence: CASSPLTFYNEQFF.

This clone was observed a few times. V gene TRBV10-3 combines with J gene TRBJ2-7; TRBD1 might be the D (6 bases). V lost 2 bases to trimming and J lost 5 bases, with 16 bases between them. Looked up from germline, CDR1 is ENHRY and CDR2 is SYGVKD. The CDR3 is 15 amino acids. This CDR3 is CAISETTGPRNEQYF. CDR3 in DNA: TGTGCCATCAGTGAGACGACAGGTCCTAGGAACGAGCAGTACTTC.

The chain joins TRBV6-1 to TRBJ2-7; D is perhaps TRBD1 (5 bases). Germline V gives CDR1 MNHNS, CDR2 SASEGT. V dropped 0 bases and J dropped 4 bases, with 16 bases sitting between them. The CDR3 is made up of 16 amino acids. CDR3 bases: TGTGCCAGCAGTGAAGCGCAGGGCTGGGCACAATACGAGCAGTACTTC. Encoded protein: CASSEAQGWAQYEQYF.

The chain carries TRBV27 and TRBJ2-5; maybe TRBD2 (5 bases). Germline V gene sequence: CDR1 MNHEY, CDR2 SMNVEV (reference sequence). This CDR3 is 11 amino acids long. The V gene lost 10 bases and the J gene lost 5 bases, with 11 bases spanning the gap. The CDR3 loop reads CATRRRETQYF. CDR3 bases: TGTGCCACCAGAAGGAGGGAGACCCAGTACTTC.

This chain joins TRBV9 and TRBJ1-4; the match to TRBD1 covers 10 bases. This CDR3 has 16 amino acids. V trimming: 4 bases; J trimming: 8 bases; junction bases outside the gene matches: 11. From germline, CDR1 is SGDLS and CDR2 YYNGEE. The CDR3, as DNA: TGTGCCAGCAGCCCCCCGACAGGGGGCCTGAAGGAAAAACTGTTTTTT. Protein sequence: CASSPPTGGLKEKLFF. The variable domain in full, completed from reference TRBV9 and TRBJ1-4, reads DSGVTQTPKHLITATGQRVTLRCSPRSGDLSVYWYQQSLDQGLQFLIQYYNGEERAKGNILERFSAQQFPDLHSELNLSSLELGDSALYFCASSPPTGGLKEKLFFGSGTQLSVL.